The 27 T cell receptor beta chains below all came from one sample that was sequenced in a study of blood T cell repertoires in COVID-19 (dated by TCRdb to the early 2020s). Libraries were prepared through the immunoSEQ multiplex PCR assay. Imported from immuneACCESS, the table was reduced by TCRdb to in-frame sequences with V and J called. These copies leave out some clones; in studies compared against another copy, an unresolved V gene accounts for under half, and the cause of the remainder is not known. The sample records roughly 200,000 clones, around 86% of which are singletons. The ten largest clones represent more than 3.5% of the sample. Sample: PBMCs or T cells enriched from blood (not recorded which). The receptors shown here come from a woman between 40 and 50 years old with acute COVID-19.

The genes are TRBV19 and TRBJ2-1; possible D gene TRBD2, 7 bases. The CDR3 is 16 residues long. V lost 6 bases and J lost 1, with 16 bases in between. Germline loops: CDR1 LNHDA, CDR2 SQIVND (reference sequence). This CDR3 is CASSPVGGLSYNEQFF. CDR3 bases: TGTGCCAGTAGCCCCGTGGGGGGGCTTTCCTACAATGAGCAGTTCTTC.

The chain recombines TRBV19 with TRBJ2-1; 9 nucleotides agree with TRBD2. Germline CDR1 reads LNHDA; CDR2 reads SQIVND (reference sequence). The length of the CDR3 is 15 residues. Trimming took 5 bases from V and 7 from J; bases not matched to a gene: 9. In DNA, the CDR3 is TGTGCCAGTAGTTCCCAACGCGGGGGGGCTAATGAGCAGTTCTTC. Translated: CASSSQRGGANEQFF.

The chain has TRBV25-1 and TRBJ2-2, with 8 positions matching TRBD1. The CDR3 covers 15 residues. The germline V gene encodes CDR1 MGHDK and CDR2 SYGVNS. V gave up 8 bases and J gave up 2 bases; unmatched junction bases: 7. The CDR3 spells CASQLQGGNTGELFF. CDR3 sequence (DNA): TGTGCCAGCCAATTACAGGGGGGCAACACCGGGGAGCTGTTTTTT.

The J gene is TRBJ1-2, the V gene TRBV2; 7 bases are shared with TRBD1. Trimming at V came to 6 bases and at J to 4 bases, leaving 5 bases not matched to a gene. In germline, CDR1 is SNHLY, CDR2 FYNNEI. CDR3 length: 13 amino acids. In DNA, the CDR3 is TGTGCCAGCAGCCCTCGGGACAGCTATGGCTACACCTTC. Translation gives CASSPRDSYGYTF. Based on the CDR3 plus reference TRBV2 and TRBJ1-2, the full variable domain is EPEVTQTPSHQVTQMGQEVILRCVPISNHLYFYWYRQILGQKVEFLVSFYNNEISEKSEIFDDQFSVERPDGSNFTLKIRSTKLEDSAMYFCASSPRDSYGYTFGSGTRLTVV.

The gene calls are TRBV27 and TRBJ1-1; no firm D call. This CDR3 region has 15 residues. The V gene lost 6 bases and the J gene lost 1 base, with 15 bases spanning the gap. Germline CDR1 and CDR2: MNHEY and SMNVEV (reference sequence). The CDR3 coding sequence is TGTGCCAGCAGCCTCAGCCCCTCTAGGAACACTGAAGCTTTCTTT. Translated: CASSLSPSRNTEAFF.

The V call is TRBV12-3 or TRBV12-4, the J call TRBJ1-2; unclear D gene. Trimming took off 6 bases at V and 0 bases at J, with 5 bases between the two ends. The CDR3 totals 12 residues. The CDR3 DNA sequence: TGTGCCAGCAGCCCTGCTAACTATGGCTACACCTTC. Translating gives CASSPANYGYTF.

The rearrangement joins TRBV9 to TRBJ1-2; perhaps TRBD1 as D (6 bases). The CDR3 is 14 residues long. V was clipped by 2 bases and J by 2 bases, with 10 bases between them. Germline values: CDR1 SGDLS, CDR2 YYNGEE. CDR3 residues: CASSVKTGNYGYTF. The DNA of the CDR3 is TGTGCCAGCAGCGTCAAAACAGGGAACTATGGCTACACCTTC.

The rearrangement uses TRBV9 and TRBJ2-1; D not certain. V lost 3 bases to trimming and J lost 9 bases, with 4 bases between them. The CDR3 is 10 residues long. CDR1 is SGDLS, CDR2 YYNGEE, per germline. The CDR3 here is CASSGGEQFF. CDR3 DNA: TGTGCCAGCAGCGGAGGTGAGCAGTTCTTC. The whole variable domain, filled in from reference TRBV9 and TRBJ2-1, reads DSGVTQTPKHLITATGQRVTLRCSPRSGDLSVYWYQQSLDQGLQFLIQYYNGEERAKGNILERFSAQQFPDLHSELNLSSLELGDSALYFCASSGGEQFFGPGTRLTVL.

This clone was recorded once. The CDR3 bases are TGTGCCACGTCGTGGGGGGGTGGGTATGGCTACACCTTC. Translating it yields CATSWGGGYGYTF. This rearrangement joins TRBV10-3 to TRBJ1-2; maybe TRBD1 (5 bases). The germline CDR1 and CDR2 sequences are ENHRY and SYGVKD. The length of the CDR3 is 13 residues. V lost 10 bases and J lost 5, with 17 bases in between.

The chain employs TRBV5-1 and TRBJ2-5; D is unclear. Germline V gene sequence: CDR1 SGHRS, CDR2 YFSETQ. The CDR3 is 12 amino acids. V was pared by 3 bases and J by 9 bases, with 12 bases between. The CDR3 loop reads CASSSEYPPQYF. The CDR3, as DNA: TGCGCCAGCAGCTCTGAGTATCCCCCCCAGTACTTC.

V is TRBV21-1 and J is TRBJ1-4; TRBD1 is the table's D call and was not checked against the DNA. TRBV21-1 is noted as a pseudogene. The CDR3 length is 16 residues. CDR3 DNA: TGTGCCAGCAGCAACCCGACAGTCACCCTTATTGAAAAACTGTTTTTT. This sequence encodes CASSNPTVTLIEKLFF.

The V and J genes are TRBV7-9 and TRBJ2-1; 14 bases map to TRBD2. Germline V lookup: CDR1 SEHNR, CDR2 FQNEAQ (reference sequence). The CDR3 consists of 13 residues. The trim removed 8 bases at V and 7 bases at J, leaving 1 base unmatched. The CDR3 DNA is TGTGCCAGCGGGACTAGCGGGGGAAATGAGCAGTTCTTC. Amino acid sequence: CASGTSGGNEQFF.

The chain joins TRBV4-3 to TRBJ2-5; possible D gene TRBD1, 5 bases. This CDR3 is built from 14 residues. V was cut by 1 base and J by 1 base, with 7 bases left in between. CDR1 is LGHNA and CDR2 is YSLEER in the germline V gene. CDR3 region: CASSQGDSQETQYF. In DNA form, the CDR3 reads TGCGCCAGCAGCCAAGGAGACAGCCAAGAGACCCAGTACTTC.

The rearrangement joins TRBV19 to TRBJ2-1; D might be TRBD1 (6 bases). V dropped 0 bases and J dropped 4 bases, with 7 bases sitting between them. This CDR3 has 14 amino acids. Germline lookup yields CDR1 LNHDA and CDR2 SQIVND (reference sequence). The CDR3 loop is CASSIEGAYNEQFF. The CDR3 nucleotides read TGTGCCAGTAGTATAGAGGGGGCGTACAATGAGCAGTTCTTC.

Written as DNA, the CDR3 is TGCGCCAGCAGCTTGGTGGGGCCTAGCGGGGGAAATGAGCAGTTCTTC. This gives the protein CASSLVGPSGGNEQFF. V is TRBV5-1 and J is TRBJ2-1; TRBD2 agrees at 10 bases. With 0 bases clipped from V and 7 bases from J, the junction kept 7 bases outside the gene matches. CDR3 length: 16 amino acids. Germline CDR1 reads SGHRS; CDR2 reads YFSETQ.

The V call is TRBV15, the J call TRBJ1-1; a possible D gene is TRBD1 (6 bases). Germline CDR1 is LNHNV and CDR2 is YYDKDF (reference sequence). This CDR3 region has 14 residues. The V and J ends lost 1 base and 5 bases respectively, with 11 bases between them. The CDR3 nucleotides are TGTGCCACCAGCAGAGGAACAGGGTTGACTGAAGCTTTCTTT. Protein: CATSRGTGLTEAFF. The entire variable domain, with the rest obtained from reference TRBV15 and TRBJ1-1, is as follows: DAMVIQNPRYQVTQFGKPVTLSCSQTLNHNVMYWYQQKSSQAPKLLFHYYDKDFNNEADTPDNFQSRRPNTSFCFLDIRSPGLGDTAMYLCATSRGTGLTEAFFGQGTRLTVV.

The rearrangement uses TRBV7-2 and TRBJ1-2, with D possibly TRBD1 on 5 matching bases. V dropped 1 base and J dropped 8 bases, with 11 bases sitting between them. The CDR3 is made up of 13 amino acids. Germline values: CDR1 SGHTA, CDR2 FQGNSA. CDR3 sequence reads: CASSLDLGRGYTF. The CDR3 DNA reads TGTGCCAGCAGCTTAGACTTGGGGCGAGGCTACACCTTC.

The CDR3 DNA is TGCGCCAGCAGCTTGACGACAGGGGTTACGATGGAGCAGTTCTTC. This codes for CASSLTTGVTMEQFF. The chain uses TRBV5-1 and TRBJ2-1; 8 positions agree with TRBD1. V dropped 1 base and J dropped 10; count of bases not matched to a gene: 10. The CDR3 extends over 15 amino acids. From germline, CDR1 is SGHRS and CDR2 YFSETQ.

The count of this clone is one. CDR3 residues: CASGPTGQAGQPQHF. Here the CDR3 DNA reads TGTGCTAGTGGACCAACGGGACAGGCAGGTCAGCCCCAGCATTTT. The rearrangement links TRBV12-5 to TRBJ1-5; 8 bases line up with TRBD1. Germline V CDR1 and CDR2: LGHNT, FRNRAP. J gave up 6 bases and V 6 bases, and 10 bases lay outside the gene matches. This CDR3 comprises 15 residues.

In nucleotides, the CDR3 is TGTGCCAGCAGTGTAAGCGGGGGGGCCGCGGATGAGCAGTTCTTC. It codes for CASSVSGGAADEQFF. The chain has TRBV6-4 and TRBJ2-1; TRBD2 aligns across 10 bases. The CDR3 extends over 15 amino acids. The V gene end was trimmed by 4 bases and the J gene end by 8 bases; junction bases not matched to a gene: 8. CDR1 is MRHNA, CDR2 SNTAGT, per germline.

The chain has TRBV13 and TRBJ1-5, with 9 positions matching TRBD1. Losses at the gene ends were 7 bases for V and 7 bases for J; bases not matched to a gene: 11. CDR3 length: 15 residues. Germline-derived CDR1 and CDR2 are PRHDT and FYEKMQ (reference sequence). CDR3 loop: CASTSDGQGRQPQHF. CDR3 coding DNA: TGTGCCAGCACCTCTGATGGACAGGGGAGGCAGCCCCAGCATTTT. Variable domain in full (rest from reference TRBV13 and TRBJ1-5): AAGVIQSPRHLIKEKRETATLKCYPIPRHDTVYWYQQGPGQDPQFLISFYEKMQSDKGSIPDRFSAQQFSDYHSELNMSSLELGDSALYFCASTSDGQGRQPQHFGDGTRLSIL.

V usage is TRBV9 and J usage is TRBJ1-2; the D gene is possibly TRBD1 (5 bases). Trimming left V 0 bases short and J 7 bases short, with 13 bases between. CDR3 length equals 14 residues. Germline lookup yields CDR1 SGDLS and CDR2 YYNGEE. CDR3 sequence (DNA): TGTGCCAGCAGCGTAGAAACGGCTAGGGGTGGCTACACCTTC. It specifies CASSVETARGGYTF.

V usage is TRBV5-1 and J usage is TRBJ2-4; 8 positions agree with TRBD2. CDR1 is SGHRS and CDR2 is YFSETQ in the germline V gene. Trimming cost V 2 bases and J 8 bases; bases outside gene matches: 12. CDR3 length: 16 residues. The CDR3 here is CASSFRGTSGGYIQYF. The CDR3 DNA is TGCGCCAGCAGCTTCCGCGGGACTAGTGGTGGGTACATTCAGTACTTC.

The CDR3 sequence is CSVESAGVNTEAFF. The DNA for the CDR3 is TGCAGCGTTGAGTCGGCAGGGGTGAACACTGAAGCTTTCTTT. The J gene is TRBJ1-1, the V gene TRBV29-1; D might be TRBD1 (6 bases). The V and J ends lost 3 bases and 0 bases respectively, with 11 bases between them. There are 14 residues in the CDR3. Germline V gene sequence: CDR1 SQVTM, CDR2 ANQGSEA.

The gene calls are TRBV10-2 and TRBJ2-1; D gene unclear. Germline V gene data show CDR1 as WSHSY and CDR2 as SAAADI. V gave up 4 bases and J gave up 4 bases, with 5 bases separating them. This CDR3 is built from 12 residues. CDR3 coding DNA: TGCGCCAGCAGTGGGGCATACAATGAGCAGTTCTTC. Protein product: CASSGAYNEQFF.

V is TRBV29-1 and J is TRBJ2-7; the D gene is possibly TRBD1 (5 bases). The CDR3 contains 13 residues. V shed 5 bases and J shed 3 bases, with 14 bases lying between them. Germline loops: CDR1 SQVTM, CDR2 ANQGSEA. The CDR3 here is CSVISTGGYEQYF. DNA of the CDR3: TGCAGCGTTATAAGCACAGGCGGCTACGAGCAGTACTTC.

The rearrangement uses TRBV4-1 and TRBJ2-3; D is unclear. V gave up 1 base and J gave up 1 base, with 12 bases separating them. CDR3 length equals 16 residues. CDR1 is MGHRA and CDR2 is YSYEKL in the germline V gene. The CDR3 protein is CASSQGRRSGTDTQYF. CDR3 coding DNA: TGCGCCAGCAGCCAAGGTCGACGGAGTGGCACAGATACGCAGTATTTT.